The T cell receptor (beta chain) under discussion was sequenced for a study of blood T cells in healthy people across ages. Trimming shortened V by 3 bases and J by 7 bases, and 21 bases separated the two germline ends. The length of the CDR3 is 16 residues. Germline CDR1 and CDR2: SGHVS and FQNEAQ. Per individual sample, total RNA of at least 6 micrograms was extracted. PCR was performed a second time for about 7 to 12 cycles using a sample-barcoded 5' primer and a J-beta primer mix. MiXCR, run by TCRdb on the 5' RACE reads, gives a single entry per CDR3 protein. The data hold fewer than 1,000,000 distinct CDR3 sequences, with about 42% observed a single time.

This rearrangement joins TRBV7-8 to TRBJ2-5, with D possibly being TRBD1 (6 bases). The sequence was collected from a man aged 55 to 70 in good health. The sequencing input was blood. DNA for the CDR3: TGTGCCAGCAGCTTCCGACAGGTGGACATGTGGGGGACCCAGTACTTC. The encoded protein is CASSFRQVDMWGTQYF.